These 13 T cell receptor beta chains came from one sample sequenced in a study of shared clonotypes between healthy human individuals. CD8 cells regarded as naive lacked CD45RO, were positively chosen for CCR7, and omitted terminally differentiated effector memory CD45RA+ cells. Using immunoSEQ multiplex PCR, the repertoire was profiled, and TCRdb retains in-frame clones only, with some absent. Among more than 600,000 clones listed, roughly 94% were seen once. The sequencing sample was made of naive CD8+ T cells sorted from blood. The origin of the receptors is a man between 25 and 39 years old in good health.

Points on this clone: The sample holds other DNA sequences that translate to the same CDR3. V and J are TRBV27 and TRBJ1-4; no firm D call. The germline CDR1 and CDR2 sequences are MNHEY and SMNVEV (reference sequence). This CDR3 is built from 14 residues. Trimming left V 3 bases short and J 0 bases short, with 5 bases between. The CDR3, as DNA: TGTGCCAGCAGTTTGTATGCAACTAATGAAAAACTGTTTTTT. Its translation is CASSLYATNEKLFF.

This chain joins TRBV28 and TRBJ2-3; possible D gene TRBD1, 5 bases. V lost 6 bases and J lost 1, with 11 bases in between. Looked up from germline, CDR1 is MDHEN and CDR2 is SYDVKM. The CDR3 sequence is 14 residues long. The chain's CDR3 is CASRTDIGTDTQYF. The CDR3 DNA follows: TGTGCCAGCAGAACGGACATCGGCACAGATACGCAGTATTTT.

V and J are TRBV1 and TRBJ2-7; the table calls TRBD2, which could not be checked here. TRBV1 is assigned pseudogene status. The CDR3 has 17 residues. The CDR3 sequence is CTSSRGASGSPSYEQYF. CDR3 nucleotide sequence: TGCACCAGCAGCCGGGGGGCTAGCGGGAGTCCCTCCTACGAGCAGTACTTC.

This chain links TRBV2 with TRBJ2-2; tentatively, D is TRBD1 (5 bases). The V gene lost 3 bases and the J gene lost 1 base, with 9 bases spanning the gap. Looked up from germline, CDR1 is SNHLY and CDR2 is FYNNEI. The CDR3 spans 15 residues. The CDR3 DNA follows: TGTGCCAGCAGTGATACAGGCGGGAACACCGGGGAGCTGTTTTTT. The encoded protein is CASSDTGGNTGELFF.

V is TRBV7-9 and J is TRBJ2-7; D possibly corresponds to TRBD1 (5 bases). Germline values: CDR1 SEHNR, CDR2 FQNEAQ (reference sequence). The CDR3 runs to 13 residues. V lost 5 bases, J lost 5 bases, and 13 bases lay in between. CDR3 residues: CASSTSGPHEQYF. CDR3 in DNA: TGTGCCAGCAGCACATCAGGGCCCCACGAGCAGTACTTC.

This clone has only one observation. The rearrangement joins TRBV6-1 to TRBJ2-7; 7 bases align to TRBD1. The CDR3 totals 14 residues. From germline, CDR1 is MNHNS and CDR2 SASEGT. The V and J ends lost 8 bases and 6 bases, in that order; junction bases with no gene match: 13. The CDR3 loop reads CASQSVKGAGEQYF. Written as DNA, the CDR3 is TGTGCCAGCCAGAGTGTTAAGGGGGCTGGCGAGCAGTACTTC.

The chain recombines TRBV29-1 with TRBJ1-2; D may be TRBD1 (6 bases). This CDR3 comprises 16 residues. The V gene lost 1 base and the J gene lost 4 bases, with 19 bases spanning the gap. Germline assignment: CDR1 SQVTM and CDR2 ANQGSEA. The CDR3 reads CSVEGFTDRTSYGYTF. In DNA, the CDR3 is TGCAGCGTTGAAGGGTTCACTGACAGGACCTCCTATGGCTACACCTTC. The full variable domain, in which reference TRBV29-1 and TRBJ1-2 provide the parts outside the CDR3, is SAVISQKPSRDICQRGTSLTIQCQVDSQVTMMFWYRQQPGQSLTLIATANQGSEATYESGFVIDKFPISRPNLTFSTLTVSNMSPEDSSIYLCSVEGFTDRTSYGYTFGSGTRLTVV.

DNA of the CDR3: TGCAGCGTGGCCTTTGACGTTCTTTCTAGCACAGATACGCAGTATTTT. This translates into CSVAFDVLSSTDTQYF. This chain uses TRBV29-1 with TRBJ2-3; unclear D gene. Per the germline V gene, CDR1 is SQVTM and CDR2 is ANQGSEA. V was trimmed by 6 bases and J by 0 bases, leaving 19 bases between them. The CDR3 covers 16 residues.

The genes are TRBV5-6 and TRBJ2-1; D might be TRBD2 (6 bases). The CDR3 covers 12 residues. Germline V lookup: CDR1 SGHDT, CDR2 YYEEEE. V gave up 1 base and J gave up 15 bases, with 14 bases separating them. The CDR3 loop reads CASSLRAPGAFF. DNA for the CDR3: TGTGCCAGCAGCTTGCGGGCACCGGGAGCGTTCTTC.

V usage is TRBV18 and J usage is TRBJ1-2; D is perhaps TRBD1 (5 bases). Germline V gene lookup returns CDR1 KGHSH and CDR2 LQKENI. The CDR3 has 15 amino acids. V lost 0 bases, J lost 4 bases, and 12 bases lay in between. CDR3 residues: CASSPPRGDVYGYTF. DNA for the CDR3: TGTGCCAGCTCACCACCGCGGGGGGATGTCTATGGCTACACCTTC.

The V gene is TRBV19, the J gene TRBJ2-3; 12 bases fit TRBD2. The V and J ends lost 6 bases and 0 bases, in that order; junction bases with no gene match: 4. Germline V lookup: CDR1 LNHDA, CDR2 SQIVND (reference sequence). The CDR3 loop spans 16 amino acids. The CDR3 sequence: CASSWTSGTSTDTQYF. CDR3 nucleotides: TGTGCCAGTAGCTGGACTAGCGGGACTAGCACAGATACGCAGTATTTT.

The chain uses TRBV28 and TRBJ2-5; 12 bases are shared with TRBD2. This CDR3 is 20 amino acids long. From germline, CDR1 is MDHEN and CDR2 SYDVKM. V trimming: 3 bases; J trimming: 1 base; junction bases outside the gene matches: 15. Here the CDR3 reads CASSFPGDQTSGRLQETQYF. The CDR3 DNA sequence: TGTGCCAGCAGTTTCCCCGGGGACCAGACTAGCGGGAGACTCCAAGAGACCCAGTACTTC.

The rearrangement links TRBV27 to TRBJ2-2; 10 positions match TRBD2. The CDR3 is 16 amino acids. The V segment lost 4 bases and the J segment 5 bases; nucleotides outside the gene matches: 7. CDR1 is MNHEY and CDR2 is SMNVEV in the germline V gene (reference sequence). The CDR3: CASSSRTSGPTGELFF. DNA for the CDR3: TGTGCCAGCAGTTCGCGGACTAGCGGACCAACCGGGGAGCTGTTTTTT.